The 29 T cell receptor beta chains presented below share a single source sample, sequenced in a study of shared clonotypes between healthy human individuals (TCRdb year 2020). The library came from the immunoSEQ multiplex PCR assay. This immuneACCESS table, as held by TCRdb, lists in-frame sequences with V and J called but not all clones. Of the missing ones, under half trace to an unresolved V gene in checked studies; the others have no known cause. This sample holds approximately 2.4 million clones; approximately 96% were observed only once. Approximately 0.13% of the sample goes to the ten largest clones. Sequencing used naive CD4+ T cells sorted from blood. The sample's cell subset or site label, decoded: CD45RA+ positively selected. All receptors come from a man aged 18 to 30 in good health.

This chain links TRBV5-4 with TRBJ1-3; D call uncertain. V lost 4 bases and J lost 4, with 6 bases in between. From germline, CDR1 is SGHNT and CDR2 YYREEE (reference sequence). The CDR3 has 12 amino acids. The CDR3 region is CASSILGNTIYF. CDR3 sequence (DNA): TGTGCCAGCAGCATCCTGGGAAACACCATATATTTT.

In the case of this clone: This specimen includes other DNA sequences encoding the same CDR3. DNA of the CDR3: TGTGCCAGCAGCGTAGGTGAGAACACTGAAGCTTTCTTT. It codes for CASSVGENTEAFF. This sequence joins TRBV9 and TRBJ1-1; D unclear. Trimming removed 0 bases at V and 1 base at J, with 4 bases between. CDR3 size: 13 residues. The germline V gene encodes CDR1 SGDLS and CDR2 YYNGEE.

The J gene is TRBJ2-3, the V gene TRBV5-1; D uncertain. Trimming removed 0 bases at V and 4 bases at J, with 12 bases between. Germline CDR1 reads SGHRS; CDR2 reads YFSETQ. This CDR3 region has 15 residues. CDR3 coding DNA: TGCGCCAGCAGCTTGGGGGATAATAGGGCAGATACGCAGTATTTT. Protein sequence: CASSLGDNRADTQYF.

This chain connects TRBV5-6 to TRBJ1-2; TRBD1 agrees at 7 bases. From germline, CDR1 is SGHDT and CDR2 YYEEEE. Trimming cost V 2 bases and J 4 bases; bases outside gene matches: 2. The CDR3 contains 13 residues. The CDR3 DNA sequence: TGTGCCAGCAGCTTCCGACAGGGCTATGGCTACACCTTC. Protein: CASSFRQGYGYTF.

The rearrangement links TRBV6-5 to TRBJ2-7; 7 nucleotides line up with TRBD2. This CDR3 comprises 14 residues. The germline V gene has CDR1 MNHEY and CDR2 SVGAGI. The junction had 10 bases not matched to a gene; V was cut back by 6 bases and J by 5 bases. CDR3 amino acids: CASRPTSRINEQYF. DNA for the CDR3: TGTGCCAGCAGGCCGACTAGCCGTATAAACGAGCAGTACTTC.

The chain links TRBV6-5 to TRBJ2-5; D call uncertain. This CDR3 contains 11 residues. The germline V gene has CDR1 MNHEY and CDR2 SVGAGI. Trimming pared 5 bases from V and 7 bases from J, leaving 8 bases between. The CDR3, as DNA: TGTGCCAGCAGTCGTGGATTGACCCAGTACTTC. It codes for CASSRGLTQYF.

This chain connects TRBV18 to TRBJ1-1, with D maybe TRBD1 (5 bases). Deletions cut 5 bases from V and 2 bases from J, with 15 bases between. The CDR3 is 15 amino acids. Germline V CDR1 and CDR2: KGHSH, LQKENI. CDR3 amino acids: CASSVWGVLNTEAFF. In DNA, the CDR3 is TGTGCCAGCTCAGTTTGGGGGGTTCTAAACACTGAAGCTTTCTTT.

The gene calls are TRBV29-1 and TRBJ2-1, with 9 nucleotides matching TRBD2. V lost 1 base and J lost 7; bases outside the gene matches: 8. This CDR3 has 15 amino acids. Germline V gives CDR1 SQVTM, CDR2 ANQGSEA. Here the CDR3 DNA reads TGCAGCGTTGAAGGGCGAGGGACTAGCACGAATGAGCAGTTCTTC. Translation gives CSVEGRGTSTNEQFF.

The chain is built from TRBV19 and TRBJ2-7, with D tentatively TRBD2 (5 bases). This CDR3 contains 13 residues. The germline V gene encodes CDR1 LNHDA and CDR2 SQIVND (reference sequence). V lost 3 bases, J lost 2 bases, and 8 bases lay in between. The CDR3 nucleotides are TGTGCCAGTAGTATCGGACTCACCTACGAGCAGTACTTC. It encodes CASSIGLTYEQYF.

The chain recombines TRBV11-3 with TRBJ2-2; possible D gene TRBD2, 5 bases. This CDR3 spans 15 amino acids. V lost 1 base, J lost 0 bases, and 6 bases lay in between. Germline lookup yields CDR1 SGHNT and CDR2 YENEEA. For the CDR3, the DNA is TGTGCCAGCAGCTTAGGGAGGCCGAACACCGGGGAGCTGTTTTTT. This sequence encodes CASSLGRPNTGELFF.

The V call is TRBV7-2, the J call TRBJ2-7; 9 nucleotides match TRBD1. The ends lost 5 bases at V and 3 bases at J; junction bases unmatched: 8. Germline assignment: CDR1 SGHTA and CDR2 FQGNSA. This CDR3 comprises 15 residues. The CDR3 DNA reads TGTGCCAGCAGCGGGGAGGGACAGGGTTACTACGAGCAGTACTTC. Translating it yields CASSGEGQGYYEQYF.

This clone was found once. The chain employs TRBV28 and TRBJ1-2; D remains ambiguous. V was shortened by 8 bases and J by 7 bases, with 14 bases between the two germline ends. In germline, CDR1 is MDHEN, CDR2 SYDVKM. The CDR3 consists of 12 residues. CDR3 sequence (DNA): TGTGCCAGCTCCAATACCCTCTTTGGCTACACCTTC. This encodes CASSNTLFGYTF.

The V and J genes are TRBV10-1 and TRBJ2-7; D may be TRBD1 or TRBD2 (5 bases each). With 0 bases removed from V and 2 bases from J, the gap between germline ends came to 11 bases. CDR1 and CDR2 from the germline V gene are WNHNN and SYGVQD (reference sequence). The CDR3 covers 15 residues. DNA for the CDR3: TGCGCCAGCAGTGAGTCGAATTTGGGGGCCTACGAGCAGTACTTC. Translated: CASSESNLGAYEQYF.

The CDR3 spells CASSTRQDLYEQYF. CDR3 sequence (DNA): TGTGCCAGCAGCACCAGACAGGACCTCTACGAGCAGTACTTC. The chain uses TRBV5-4 and TRBJ2-7, with D perhaps matching TRBD1 (6 bases). V lost 4 bases to trimming and J lost 3 bases, with 14 bases between them. This CDR3 is built from 14 residues. Germline CDR1 SGHNT, CDR2 YYREEE (reference sequence).

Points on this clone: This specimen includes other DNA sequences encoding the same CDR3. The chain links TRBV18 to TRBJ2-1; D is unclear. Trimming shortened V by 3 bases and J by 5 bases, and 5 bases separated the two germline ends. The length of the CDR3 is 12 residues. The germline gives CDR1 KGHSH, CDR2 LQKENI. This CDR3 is CASSPSDNEQFF. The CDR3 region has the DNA TGTGCCAGCTCACCCTCAGACAATGAGCAGTTCTTC.

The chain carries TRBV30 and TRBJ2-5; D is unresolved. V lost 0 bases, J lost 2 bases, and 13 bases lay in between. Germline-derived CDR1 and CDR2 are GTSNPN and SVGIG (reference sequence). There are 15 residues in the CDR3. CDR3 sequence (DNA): TGTGCCTGGAGTGTAAGCGTGACTCGGCAAGAGACCCAGTACTTC. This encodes CAWSVSVTRQETQYF.

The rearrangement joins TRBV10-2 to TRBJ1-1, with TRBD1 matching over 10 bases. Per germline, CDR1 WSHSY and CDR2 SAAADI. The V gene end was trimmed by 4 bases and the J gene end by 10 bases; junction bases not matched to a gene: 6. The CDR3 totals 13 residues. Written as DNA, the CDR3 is TGCGCCAGCAGTGCGACAGGGGGCGATCGAGCTTTCTTT. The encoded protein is CASSATGGDRAFF.

The CDR3 loop reads CASSYLEVQETQYF. The CDR3 DNA follows: TGCGCCAGCAGCTACCTAGAAGTCCAAGAGACCCAGTACTTC. This chain joins TRBV5-1 and TRBJ2-5; D is unresolved. The CDR3 spans 14 residues. The germline V gene encodes CDR1 SGHRS and CDR2 YFSETQ. V dropped 3 bases and J dropped 1 base, with 10 bases sitting between them.

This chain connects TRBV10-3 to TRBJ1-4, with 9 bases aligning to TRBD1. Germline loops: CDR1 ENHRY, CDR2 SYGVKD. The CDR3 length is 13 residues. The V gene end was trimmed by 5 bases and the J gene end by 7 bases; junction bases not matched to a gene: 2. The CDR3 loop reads CAISTTGGEKLFF. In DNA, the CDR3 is TGTGCCATCAGTACGACAGGGGGTGAAAAACTGTTTTTT.

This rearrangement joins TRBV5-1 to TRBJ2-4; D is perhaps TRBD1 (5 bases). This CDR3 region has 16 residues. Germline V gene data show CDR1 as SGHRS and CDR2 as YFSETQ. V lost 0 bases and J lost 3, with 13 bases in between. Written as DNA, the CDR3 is TGCGCCAGCAGCTTGGCAGGGTCGGTGGACAAAAACATTCAGTACTTC. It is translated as CASSLAGSVDKNIQYF. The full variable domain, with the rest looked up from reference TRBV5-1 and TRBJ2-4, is KAGVTQTPRYLIKTRGQQVTLSCSPISGHRSVSWYQQTPGQGLQFLFEYFSETQRNKGNFPGRFSGRQFSNSRSEMNVSTLELGDSALYLCASSLAGSVDKNIQYFGAGTRLSVL.

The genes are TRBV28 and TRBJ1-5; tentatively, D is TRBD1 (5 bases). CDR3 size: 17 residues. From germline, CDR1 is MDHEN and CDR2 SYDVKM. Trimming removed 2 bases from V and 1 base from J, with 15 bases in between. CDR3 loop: CASSLTDSPFSNQPQHF. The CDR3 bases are TGTGCCAGCAGTTTAACAGACAGCCCTTTCAGCAATCAGCCCCAGCATTTT.

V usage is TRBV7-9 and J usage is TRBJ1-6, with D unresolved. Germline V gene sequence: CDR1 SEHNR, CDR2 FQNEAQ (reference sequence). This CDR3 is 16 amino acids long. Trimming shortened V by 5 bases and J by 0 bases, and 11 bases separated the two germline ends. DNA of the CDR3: TGTGCCAGCAGCGGCACTCCGAGCTCCTATAATTCACCCCTCCACTTT. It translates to CASSGTPSSYNSPLHF.

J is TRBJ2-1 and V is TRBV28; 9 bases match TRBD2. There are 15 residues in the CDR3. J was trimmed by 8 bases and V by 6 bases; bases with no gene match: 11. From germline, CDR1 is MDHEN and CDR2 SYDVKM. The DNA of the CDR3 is TGTGCCAGCAGCCGATCTCTAGCGGGAAGGGATGAGCAGTTCTTC. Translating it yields CASSRSLAGRDEQFF.

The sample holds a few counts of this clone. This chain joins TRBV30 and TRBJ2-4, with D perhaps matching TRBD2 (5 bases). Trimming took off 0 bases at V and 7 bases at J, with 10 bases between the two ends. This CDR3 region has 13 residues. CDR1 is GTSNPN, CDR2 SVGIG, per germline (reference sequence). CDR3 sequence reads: CAWSVNSANIQYF. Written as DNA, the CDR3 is TGTGCCTGGAGTGTGAATAGCGCGAACATTCAGTACTTC.

The CDR3 sequence: CASSQDGTISGNTIYF. The CDR3 nucleotides are TGCGCCAGCAGCCAAGACGGGACTATTTCTGGAAACACCATATATTTT. The genes are TRBV4-3 and TRBJ1-3; D possibly corresponds to TRBD1 (5 bases). The germline V and J ends were trimmed by 0 bases and 1 base, with 10 bases remaining between them. From germline, CDR1 is LGHNA and CDR2 YSLEER. The CDR3 runs 16 residues.

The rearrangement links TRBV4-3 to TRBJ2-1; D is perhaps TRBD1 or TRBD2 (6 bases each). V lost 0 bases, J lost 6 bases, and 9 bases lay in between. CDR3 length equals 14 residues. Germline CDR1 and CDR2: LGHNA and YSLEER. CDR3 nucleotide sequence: TGCGCCAGCAGCCAAGATGGAGGGGGCAATGAGCAGTTCTTC. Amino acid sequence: CASSQDGGGNEQFF.

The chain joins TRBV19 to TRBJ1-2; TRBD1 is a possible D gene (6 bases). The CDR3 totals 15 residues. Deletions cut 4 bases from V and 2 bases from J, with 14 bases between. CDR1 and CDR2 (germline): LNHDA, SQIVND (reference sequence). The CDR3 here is CASSRSGGQNYGYTF. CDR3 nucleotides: TGTGCCAGTAGTAGGAGTGGGGGGCAAAACTATGGCTACACCTTC.

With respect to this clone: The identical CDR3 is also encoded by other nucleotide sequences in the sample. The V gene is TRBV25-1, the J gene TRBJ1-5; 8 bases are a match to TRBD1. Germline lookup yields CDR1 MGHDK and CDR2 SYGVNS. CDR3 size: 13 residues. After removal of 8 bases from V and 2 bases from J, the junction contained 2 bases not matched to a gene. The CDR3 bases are TGTGCCAGCGGGGGACAGGGCAATCAGCCCCAGCATTTT. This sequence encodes CASGGQGNQPQHF.

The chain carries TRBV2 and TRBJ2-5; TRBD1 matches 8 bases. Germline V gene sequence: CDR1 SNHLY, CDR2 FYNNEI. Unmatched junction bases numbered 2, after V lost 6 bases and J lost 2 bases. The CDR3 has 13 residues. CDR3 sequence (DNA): TGTGCCAGCAGAGGGACAGGTCAAGAGACCCAGTACTTC. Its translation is CASRGTGQETQYF.